This section outlines one TCR beta chain sequence together with its context. Antigen unknown. The data were taken from a study of type 1 regulatory T cells. Study-level background: This in vitro CD4 product, T-allo10, is enriched for Tr1 cells and alloantigen-specific.

TCRdb re-called the reads with MiXCR, one entry per CDR3 protein. The sample lists fewer than 25,000 distinct CDR3 sequences, approximately 77% occurring once. T-allo10 cells from the graft donor were described as anergic, host-alloantigen-specific, and alloantigen-specific suppressors. V was clipped by 4 bases and J by 4 bases; unmatched bases: 12. CDR1 is MGHRA and CDR2 is YSYEKL in the germline V gene. This CDR3 region has 16 residues. The TCR originated in a human donor in good health. The J gene is TRBJ1-2, the V gene TRBV4-1; 7 bases match TRBD1. The sample taken for sequencing was cultured T cells, either the whole culture or a sorted T cell fraction (not recorded which). Sample subset: Tr1-enriched cell product generated in vitro against host alloantigens. As DNA, the CDR3 is TGCGCCAGCAGCCCAGGGGGGGCCAGCCGCTTCTATGGCTACACCTTC. This sequence encodes CASSPGGASRFYGYTF.